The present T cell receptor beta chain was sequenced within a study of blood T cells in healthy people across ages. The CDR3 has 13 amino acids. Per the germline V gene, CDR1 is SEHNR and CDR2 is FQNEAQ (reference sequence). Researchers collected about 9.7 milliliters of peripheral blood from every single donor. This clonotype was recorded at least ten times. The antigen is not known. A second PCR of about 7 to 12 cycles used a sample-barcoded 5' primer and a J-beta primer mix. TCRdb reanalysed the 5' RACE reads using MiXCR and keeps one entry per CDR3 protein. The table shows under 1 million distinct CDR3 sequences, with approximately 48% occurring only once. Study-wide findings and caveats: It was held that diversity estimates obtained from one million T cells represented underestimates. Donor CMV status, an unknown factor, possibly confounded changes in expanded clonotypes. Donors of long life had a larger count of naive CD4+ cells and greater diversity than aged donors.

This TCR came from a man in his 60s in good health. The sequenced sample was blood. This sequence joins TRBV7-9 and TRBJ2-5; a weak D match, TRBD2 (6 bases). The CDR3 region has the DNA TGTGCAGGCGCCCGGGACTACCAAGAGACCCAGTACTTC. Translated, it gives CAGARDYQETQYF.